The clone carrying this TCR beta chain was seen a handful of times. The data were taken from a study of cytomegalovirus exposure and HLA in healthy donors. The PCR ran on 60 Vbeta and 13 Jbeta primers. Data came from immunoSEQ multiplex PCR; TCRdb stores just in-frame clones and leaves some out. The sample carries approximately 150,000 clones, about 80% recorded once. Germline values: CDR1 MNHNS, CDR2 SASEGT. This CDR3 has 15 amino acids. V lost 1 base, J lost 8 bases, and 15 bases lay in between. Sequenced input: PBMCs. The chain has TRBV6-1 and TRBJ2-1; D perhaps matches TRBD2 (5 bases). The receptor's source is a man in his thirties or forties in good health and CMV-seropositive. The CDR3 nucleotides read TGTGCCAGCAGTGAAGGGCCTAGCCTGTTCGATGAGCAGTTCTTC. Its protein product is CASSEGPSLFDEQFF.